This T cell receptor (beta chain) was documented in a study of blood T cell repertoires in COVID-19. Study details: Material from acute and convalescent COVID-19 was sourced from the United States, Italy and Spain. The cDNA or gDNA used as material had been derived from T cells, B-cell-depleted T cells, or PBMCs.

Per the original methods: From reference gene primer amplification, estimates of nucleated cell counts were derived. TCRdb keeps only in-frame clones here, not all; method: immunoSEQ multiplex PCR. From that table come the V and J calls and clone size; the DNA was used to work out D and trimming. The repertoire holds approximately 200,000 clones, with 86% as singletons. J lost 4 bases, V lost 3 bases, and 2 bases had no gene match. CDR1 MRHNA and CDR2 SNTAGT come from the germline V gene. This CDR3 is 15 amino acids long. Sequencing used peripheral blood. The clonotype originates from a woman aged 50 to 60 with acute or convalescent COVID-19. This chain joins TRBV6-4 and TRBJ1-4; 10 bases match TRBD1. CDR3 region: CASSEGQGGNEKLFF. The CDR3, as DNA: TGTGCCAGCAGTGAAGGACAGGGGGGTAATGAAAAACTGTTTTTT.